These 18 T cell receptor beta chains were sequenced from one sample in a study of T cells after yellow fever vaccination. TCRdb ran MiXCR on the 5' RACE reads and lists one entry per CDR3 protein. Among some 220,000 distinct CDR3 sequences listed, 3% to 4% were seen once. Sample: CD4+ T cells sorted from PBMCs, taken 10 days after the yellow fever booster vaccination. The source is a man aged 18 to 29 who received the YFV17D yellow fever vaccine.

This clonotype has a handful of counts. The CDR3 reads CASSFVDFGGAFF. CDR3 coding DNA: TGTGCCAGCAGTTTTGTCGATTTTGGGGGAGCTTTCTTT. The V call is TRBV28, the J call TRBJ1-1; the D gene is possibly TRBD1 (5 bases). Looked up from germline, CDR1 is MDHEN and CDR2 is SYDVKM. There are 13 residues in the CDR3. Trimming left V 3 bases short and J 10 bases short, with 15 bases between.

The chain links TRBV6-2 or TRBV6-3 to TRBJ2-3; TRBD2 agrees at 9 bases. V lost 6 bases and J lost 4; bases outside the gene matches: 5. CDR1 is MNHEY, CDR2 SVGEGT, per germline. There are 14 residues in the CDR3. CDR3 loop: CASRIAGAADTQYF. The CDR3 DNA sequence: TGTGCCAGCAGAATAGCGGGGGCCGCAGATACGCAGTATTTT.

This clonotype was picked up many times. The chain joins TRBV6-6 to TRBJ2-3; possibly TRBD1 or TRBD2 for D (5 bases each). The V and J ends lost 9 bases and 0 bases respectively, with 22 bases between them. Germline V CDR1 and CDR2: MNHNY, SVGAGI (reference sequence). The CDR3 runs 17 residues. CDR3 sequence reads: CARNRPPGTHSTDTQYF. The DNA for the CDR3 is TGTGCCAGAAATCGTCCCCCCGGGACGCACAGCACAGATACGCAGTATTTT.

This clonotype was counted ten times or more. V usage is TRBV12-3 or TRBV12-4 and J usage is TRBJ2-5; 7 positions match TRBD1. The CDR3 contains 14 residues. Losses at the gene ends were 6 bases for V and 4 bases for J; bases not matched to a gene: 8. The CDR3, as DNA: TGTGCCAGCAGCTACAGGGGCTCGAGAGAGACCCAGTACTTC. Its protein product is CASSYRGSRETQYF.

This clonotype was recorded at least ten times. This chain joins TRBV2 and TRBJ1-2; D is ambiguous. V was trimmed by 1 base and J by 1 base, leaving 7 bases between them. CDR1 and CDR2 from the germline V gene are SNHLY and FYNNEI. The CDR3 is 14 residues long. The CDR3 DNA sequence: TGTGCCAGCAGTGAAGTTAGGAGTAACTATGGCTACACCTTC. Translation gives CASSEVRSNYGYTF.

This clonotype was seen a few times. The V gene is TRBV12-3 or TRBV12-4, the J gene TRBJ2-6; D unresolved. The CDR3 contains 14 residues. Trimming left V 5 bases short and J 2 bases short, with 7 bases between. CDR3 bases: TGTGCCAGCAGTCCCTCCCCTGGGGCCAACGTCCTGACTTTC. Protein sequence: CASSPSPGANVLTF.

This clonotype turned up a few times. The chain employs TRBV18 and TRBJ2-5; D remains unclear. The CDR3 is 13 amino acids. Trimming took off 3 bases at V and 5 bases at J, with 10 bases between the two ends. The germline V gene encodes CDR1 KGHSH and CDR2 LQKENI. CDR3: CASSPGWRETQYF. For the CDR3, the DNA is TGTGCCAGCTCACCCGGGTGGCGGGAGACCCAGTACTTC. Complete variable domain (other parts from reference TRBV18 and TRBJ2-5): NAGVMQNPRHLVRRRGQEARLRCSPMKGHSHVYWYRQLPEEGLKFMVYLQKENIIDESGMPKERFSAEFPKEGPSILRIQQVVRGDSAAYFCASSPGWRETQYFGPGTRLLVL.

At least ten counts were recorded for this clonotype. This rearrangement joins TRBV20-1 to TRBJ2-7; no clear D gene. The germline V gene has CDR1 DFQATT and CDR2 SNEGSKA (reference sequence). The CDR3 extends over 14 amino acids. V was cut by 6 bases and J by 5 bases, with 20 bases left in between. The CDR3 protein is CSAPPALGSDEQYF. The CDR3 nucleotides read TGCAGTGCCCCACCGGCCTTAGGATCGGACGAGCAGTACTTC.

This clonotype was seen ten or more times. The chain is built from TRBV25-1 and TRBJ1-2, with D uncertain. Germline CDR1 MGHDK, CDR2 SYGVNS. V was pared by 2 bases and J by 8 bases, with 12 bases between. There are 13 residues in the CDR3. CDR3 region: CASSERRGGGYTF. CDR3 in DNA: TGTGCCAGCAGTGAACGCCGCGGAGGAGGCTACACCTTC.

This chain joins TRBV5-1 and TRBJ1-1, with 10 positions matching TRBD1. The CDR3 contains 15 residues. J lost 4 bases, V lost 4 bases, and 7 bases had no gene match. Germline loops: CDR1 SGHRS, CDR2 YFSETQ. CDR3 sequence (DNA): TGCGCCAGCAGCATGTTGACAGGGGGCGGCACTGAAGCTTTCTTT. Translating gives CASSMLTGGGTEAFF.

This clonotype came up a few times. This chain joins TRBV5-1 and TRBJ2-5; tentatively, D is TRBD1 (5 bases). V lost 4 bases and J lost 5, with 12 bases in between. The germline V gene has CDR1 SGHRS and CDR2 YFSETQ. This CDR3 spans 13 amino acids. For the CDR3, the DNA is TGCGCCAGCAGCCCTGGGCCAGGGGAGACCCAGTACTTC. It translates to CASSPGPGETQYF.

This clonotype was observed at least ten times. The rearrangement uses TRBV18 and TRBJ2-7; no definite D call. CDR3 length equals 15 residues. V lost 4 bases and J lost 4, with 17 bases in between. The germline gives CDR1 KGHSH, CDR2 LQKENI. Here the CDR3 reads CASSLPPRVGYEQYF. The CDR3, as DNA: TGTGCCAGCTCACTGCCCCCCCGGGTAGGGTACGAGCAGTACTTC. Looking up the rest from reference TRBV18 and TRBJ2-7 gives the full variable domain: NAGVMQNPRHLVRRRGQEARLRCSPMKGHSHVYWYRQLPEEGLKFMVYLQKENIIDESGMPKERFSAEFPKEGPSILRIQQVVRGDSAAYFCASSLPPRVGYEQYFGPGTRLTVT.

This chain joins TRBV20-1 and TRBJ2-1; 8 bases are a match to TRBD1. CDR1 and CDR2 (germline): DFQATT, SNEGSKA (reference sequence). The length of the CDR3 is 11 residues. After removal of 5 bases from V and 11 bases from J, the junction contained 5 bases not matched to a gene. The CDR3 is CSAGTGGQQFF. The CDR3, as DNA: TGCAGTGCTGGTACAGGGGGTCAGCAGTTCTTC.

This clonotype occurred a few times. The chain combines TRBV20-1 with TRBJ2-3, with TRBD2 as a possible D gene (6 bases). The CDR3 totals 12 residues. Germline CDR1 reads DFQATT; CDR2 reads SNEGSKA (reference sequence). Trimming stripped 5 bases from V and 2 bases from J, with 8 bases between. The CDR3 loop reads CSAGGTTDTQYF. Written as DNA, the CDR3 is TGCAGTGCTGGAGGGACCACAGATACGCAGTATTTT.

This clonotype came up many times. The rearrangement links TRBV4-3 to TRBJ2-2; D is unresolved. The CDR3 extends over 16 amino acids. V lost 0 bases to trimming and J lost 1 base, with 9 bases between them. Germline V gives CDR1 LGHNA, CDR2 YSLEER. The CDR3 protein is CASSQEVLGNTGELFF. CDR3 in DNA: TGCGCCAGCAGCCAAGAGGTTTTGGGGAACACCGGGGAGCTGTTTTTT.

This clonotype was seen ten or more times. The chain is built from TRBV7-8 and TRBJ2-1; the D is unclear. This CDR3 has 14 residues. Trimming left V 5 bases short and J 4 bases short, with 12 bases between. Looked up from germline, CDR1 is SGHVS and CDR2 is FQNEAQ. In DNA, the CDR3 is TGTGCCAGCAGCGCTGGAGACTGGTACAATGAGCAGTTCTTC. This gives the protein CASSAGDWYNEQFF.

The J gene is TRBJ1-5, the V gene TRBV7-2; D may be TRBD1 (6 bases). Trimming took off 5 bases at V and 0 bases at J, with 11 bases between the two ends. CDR1 is SGHTA and CDR2 is FQGNSA in the germline V gene. This CDR3 is 15 amino acids long. The CDR3 DNA is TGTGCCAGCAGCCCCCAGGGGACTAGCAATCAGCCCCAGCATTTT. Translating gives CASSPQGTSNQPQHF.

The chain couples TRBV20-1 to TRBJ1-5; unclear D gene. This CDR3 is 13 amino acids long. V lost 5 bases and J lost 5, with 13 bases in between. CDR1 is DFQATT and CDR2 is SNEGSKA in the germline V gene (reference sequence). CDR3 residues: CSARPGIDQPQHF. CDR3 bases: TGCAGTGCTCGACCAGGAATAGATCAGCCCCAGCATTTT.